A single sample gave rise to the 20 T cell receptor beta chains below, sequenced in a study of regulatory T cells in long-lasting Graves disease. Time point indicated: persistent/refractory GD, antithyroid drugs over 5 years with positive TRAb. With RNA extracted from PBMCs as input, the TCR library was made. In building TCR beta libraries, iRepertoire HTBI primers were used together with Arm-PCR of CDR3 regions. TCRdb analysed the multiplex PCR reads with MiXCR anew, one entry per CDR3 protein. The top ten hold over 6% of the sample, which has roughly 500,000 distinct CDR3 sequences, 20% to 25% seen once. Sequencing used peripheral blood mononuclear cells (PBMCs), obtained when the disease was refractory, from a patient treated with antithyroid drugs. The receptor set was obtained from a female donor with Graves disease.

This clonotype was seen only a few times. In DNA, the CDR3 is TGTGCCAGCACCCCAACGGGGGCTGTGGGTGGGCCCCAGCATTTT. Translation gives CASTPTGAVGGPQHF. The chain recombines TRBV12-3 or TRBV12-4 with TRBJ1-5, with D maybe TRBD1 (6 bases). V was shortened by 7 bases and J by 9 bases, with 22 bases between the two germline ends. The CDR3 consists of 15 residues.

This clonotype has a handful of counts. The chain carries TRBV10-1 and TRBJ1-5; 7 bases are shared with TRBD1. The germline V gene has CDR1 WNHNN and CDR2 SYGVQD (reference sequence). This CDR3 is built from 14 residues. The CDR3 here is CADRVAGANQPQHF. DNA for the CDR3: TGCGCAGACAGGGTGGCGGGGGCCAATCAGCCCCAGCATTTT.

This clonotype was counted only a few times. The gene calls are TRBV20-1 and TRBJ1-5, with 7 bases fitting TRBD1. The junction had 3 bases not matched to a gene; V was cut back by 1 base and J by 3 bases. The CDR3 length is 14 residues. CDR1 is DFQATT, CDR2 SNEGSKA, per germline (reference sequence). CDR3 protein: CSARAGGSNQPQHF. In nucleotides, the CDR3 is TGCAGTGCTAGAGCAGGGGGTTCCAATCAGCCCCAGCATTTT.

The rearrangement uses TRBV2 and TRBJ2-7; D may be TRBD2 (6 bases). Trimming took off 1 base at V and 0 bases at J, with 16 bases between the two ends. Per germline, CDR1 SNHLY and CDR2 FYNNEI. The CDR3 is 17 residues long. The CDR3 DNA reads as TGTGCCAGCAGTGAAGTCTCATGGGGGGAGCCCTCCTACGAGCAGTACTTC. This codes for CASSEVSWGEPSYEQYF.

The chain employs TRBV11-2 and TRBJ2-2; D not resolved. Germline CDR1 reads SGHAT; CDR2 reads FQNNGV. The CDR3 is 14 residues long. V was pared by 3 bases and J by 1 base, with 6 bases between. In DNA, the CDR3 is TGTGCCAGCAGCTTCAATCGGAACACCGGGGAGCTGTTTTTT. Residues: CASSFNRNTGELFF.

The chain employs TRBV30 and TRBJ2-5, with D perhaps TRBD2 (6 bases). V lost 2 bases and J 5 bases, leaving 12 bases between the germline ends. The CDR3 consists of 13 residues. Germline lookup yields CDR1 GTSNPN and CDR2 SVGIG (reference sequence). CDR3 nucleotides: TGTGCCTGGAGTACGGGAGATCCTGAGACCCAGTACTTC. This codes for CAWSTGDPETQYF.

This clonotype was seen only a few times. This sequence joins TRBV29-1 and TRBJ1-4; D may be TRBD1 (5 bases). This CDR3 has 12 amino acids. Between the trimmed V and J ends, which lost 6 bases and 4 bases, there was a span of 9 bases. Per the germline V gene, CDR1 is SQVTM and CDR2 is ANQGSEA. CDR3 nucleotides: TGCAGCGTCCAGGGTTATAATGAAAAACTGTTTTTT. It codes for CSVQGYNEKLFF.

This chain uses TRBV14 with TRBJ1-1; the match to TRBD1 covers 7 bases. CDR1 and CDR2 from the germline V gene are SGHDN and FVKESK. The CDR3 contains 17 residues. The J segment lost 4 bases and the V segment lost 0 bases, leaving 11 bases of the junction unmatched. This chain's CDR3 is CASSQDLRGRGSTEAFF. As DNA, the CDR3 is TGTGCCAGCAGCCAAGATCTTAGGGGGCGCGGGAGCACTGAAGCTTTCTTT.

This clonotype was picked up many times. The rearrangement links TRBV28 to TRBJ1-6; D is possibly TRBD1 (5 bases). Per the germline V gene, CDR1 is MDHEN and CDR2 is SYDVKM. With 7 bases removed from V and 7 bases from J, the gap between germline ends came to 17 bases. This CDR3 is built from 15 residues. CDR3 residues: CASTPPGRLNSPLHF. The CDR3 DNA sequence: TGTGCCAGCACTCCCCCGGGACGGCTAAATTCACCCCTCCACTTT. Combining the CDR3 with reference TRBV28 and TRBJ1-6 gives the whole variable domain DVKVTQSSRYLVKRTGEKVFLECVQDMDHENMFWYRQDPGLGLRLIYFSYDVKMKEKGDIPEGYSVSREKKERFSLILESASTNQTSMYLCASTPPGRLNSPLHFGNGTRLTVT.

In nucleotides, the CDR3 is TGTGCCAGCAGCTTAGCGTACACGGGAGATTCACCCCTCCACTTT. Its protein product is CASSLAYTGDSPLHF. This chain uses TRBV7-2 with TRBJ1-6; no clear D. Trimming cost V 0 bases and J 8 bases, with 11 bases left between them. From germline, CDR1 is SGHTA and CDR2 FQGNSA. This CDR3 comprises 15 residues.

This chain uses TRBV20-1 with TRBJ1-2, with 9 bases aligning to TRBD1. CDR1 is DFQATT, CDR2 SNEGSKA, per germline (reference sequence). The CDR3 runs 13 residues. J lost 8 bases, V lost 4 bases, and 8 bases had no gene match. CDR3 region: CSATGTGFDGYTF. The CDR3 DNA reads TGCAGTGCTACCGGGACAGGGTTTGACGGCTACACCTTC.

This clonotype was observed many times. The chain carries TRBV11-3 and TRBJ2-7; 10 nucleotides agree with TRBD1. V lost 0 bases to trimming and J lost 3 bases; unmatched junction nucleotides: 8. CDR3 size: 17 residues. Germline CDR1 SGHNT, CDR2 YENEEA. Here the CDR3 DNA reads TGTGCCAGCAGCTTAGATGAAATGGACAGGGGGAGCTACGAGCAGTACTTC. Its protein is CASSLDEMDRGSYEQYF.

The J gene is TRBJ1-1, the V gene TRBV5-1; TRBD1 matches at 8 bases. Germline V gene sequence: CDR1 SGHRS, CDR2 YFSETQ. The ends lost 0 bases at V and 4 bases at J; junction bases unmatched: 5. The CDR3 covers 15 residues. The CDR3 DNA follows: TGCGCCAGCAGCTTGGCCGGACAGGGAGGCACTGAAGCTTTCTTT. This sequence encodes CASSLAGQGGTEAFF.

This clonotype was detected only a few times. A much larger clone lies a single base off, so this may be a read error. The gene calls are TRBV28 and TRBJ1-4; no firm D call. Germline lookup yields CDR1 MDHEN and CDR2 SYDVKM. Trimming stripped 5 bases from V and 5 bases from J, with 12 bases between. The CDR3 is 14 residues long. The CDR3 region is CASSETVANEKLFF. CDR3 bases: TGTGCCAGCAGTGAGACGGTGGCCAATGAAAAACTGTTTTTT.

This clonotype was seen more than once but under ten times. The V call is TRBV27, the J call TRBJ2-7; tentatively, D is TRBD2 (5 bases). Germline-derived CDR1 and CDR2 are MNHEY and SMNVEV (reference sequence). Trimming pared 2 bases from V and 0 bases from J, leaving 14 bases between. The CDR3 runs to 16 residues. The CDR3 sequence: CASSLGSATFSYEQYF. The CDR3 coding sequence is TGTGCCAGCAGTTTAGGTAGCGCCACATTCTCCTACGAGCAGTACTTC.

This clonotype came up a few times. V is TRBV20-1 and J is TRBJ1-3; no definite D call. The V and J ends lost 1 base and 0 bases respectively, with 4 bases between them. This CDR3 has 13 amino acids. The V gene's germline CDR1 is DFQATT and CDR2 SNEGSKA (reference sequence). The CDR3 DNA sequence: TGCAGTGCTAGAGTTTTCTCTGGAAACACCATATATTTT. Its protein is CSARVFSGNTIYF.

This clonotype was counted a few times. The J gene is TRBJ2-7, the V gene TRBV13, with D hard to call. CDR3 size: 12 residues. V gave up 0 bases and J gave up 7 bases, with 7 bases separating them. Germline CDR1 and CDR2: PRHDT and FYEKMQ (reference sequence). Here the CDR3 DNA reads TGTGCCAGCAGCTTAGGCCTTCGGGAGCAGTACTTC. Translating gives CASSLGLREQYF.

J is TRBJ2-7 and V is TRBV6-1; D is ambiguous. The CDR3 runs 11 residues. V was clipped by 8 bases and J by 4 bases, with 9 bases between them. Per germline, CDR1 MNHNS and CDR2 SASEGT. The CDR3 coding sequence is TGTGCCAGCGTGCTAAATTACGAGCAGTACTTC. This translates into CASVLNYEQYF.

The chain employs TRBV29-1 and TRBJ2-7, with D possibly matching TRBD2 (6 bases). CDR1 and CDR2 from the germline V gene are SQVTM and ANQGSEA. Trimming stripped 3 bases from V and 0 bases from J, with 15 bases between. The CDR3 runs to 15 residues. The CDR3 reads CSVELSSEYSYEQYF. CDR3 nucleotide sequence: TGCAGCGTTGAGCTATCTAGCGAGTACTCCTACGAGCAGTACTTC.

This clonotype was detected a few times. The CDR3 coding sequence is TGTGCCAGCAGTTTTGGAGGGAGGGGAACGCAGTATTTT. Its translation: CASSFGGRGTQYF. This sequence joins TRBV28 and TRBJ2-3, with 7 nucleotides matching TRBD2. With V trimmed by 3 bases and J by 9 bases, 6 bases remained unmatched. The germline V gene encodes CDR1 MDHEN and CDR2 SYDVKM. The length of the CDR3 is 13 residues.